The 23 T cell receptor beta chains presented below share a single source sample, sequenced in a study of cytomegalovirus exposure and HLA in healthy donors. Primers: 60 Vbeta forward and 13 Jbeta reverse. Assay used: immunoSEQ multiplex PCR; TCRdb lists only in-frame clones, some missing. The top ten clones hold approximately 2.9% of a sample with 140,000 to 150,000 clones, roughly four fifths of them seen once. Sequenced material: PBMCs. The receptor source for this set is a man aged 40-49 years in good health and CMV-seropositive.

This clone showed up just a few times. This chain joins TRBV30 and TRBJ2-5; the match to TRBD1 covers 10 bases. The V gene end was trimmed by 5 bases and the J gene end by 3 bases; junction bases not matched to a gene: 0. Per germline, CDR1 GTSNPN and CDR2 SVGIG (reference sequence). The CDR3 extends over 12 amino acids. CDR3 coding DNA: TGTGCCTGGGGGACAGGGGAAGAGACCCAGTACTTC. It encodes CAWGTGEETQYF.

This sequence joins TRBV28 and TRBJ2-2; 7 positions match TRBD1. Per germline, CDR1 MDHEN and CDR2 SYDVKM. The CDR3 length is 16 residues. V shed 4 bases, J shed 5 bases, and the junction held 10 bases outside the gene matches. The CDR3 region has the DNA TGTGCCAGCAGTTCAATTGACAGGGTCAGGACCGGGGAGCTGTTTTTT. Encoded protein: CASSSIDRVRTGELFF.

The rearrangement uses TRBV6-6 and TRBJ1-2, with unresolved D. The V gene lost 4 bases and the J gene lost 2 bases, with 17 bases spanning the gap. This CDR3 comprises 16 residues. CDR1 and CDR2 from the germline V gene are MNHNY and SVGAGI (reference sequence). In nucleotides, the CDR3 is TGTGCCAGCAGTTTTCCTGGTGGAACAGCAAACTATGGCTACACCTTC. Its protein product is CASSFPGGTANYGYTF.

The chain links TRBV30 to TRBJ2-5; D uncertain. Trimming shortened V by 0 bases and J by 4 bases, and 9 bases separated the two germline ends. CDR1 and CDR2 (germline): GTSNPN, SVGIG (reference sequence). The CDR3 runs 13 residues. CDR3 protein: CAWSVGSVETQYF. The CDR3, as DNA: TGTGCCTGGAGTGTAGGCAGCGTAGAGACCCAGTACTTC.

This clone was observed a few times. The V call is TRBV5-1, the J call TRBJ2-7; tentative D call: TRBD2 (6 bases). This CDR3 spans 12 amino acids. V was trimmed by 7 bases and J by 3 bases, leaving 11 bases between them. The germline gives CDR1 SGHRS, CDR2 YFSETQ. CDR3 amino acids: CASRDSNYEQYF. The DNA of the CDR3 is TGCGCCAGCCGGGACTCGAACTACGAGCAGTACTTC.

This clone occurred a few times. This sequence joins TRBV6-5 and TRBJ2-7; tentatively, D is TRBD1 (6 bases). Germline V gene lookup returns CDR1 MNHEY and CDR2 SVGAGI. The CDR3 sequence is 13 residues long. Trimming pared 4 bases from V and 5 bases from J, leaving 12 bases between. The CDR3 loop is CASSFRGWHEQYF. DNA for the CDR3: TGTGCCAGCAGTTTCAGGGGTTGGCACGAGCAGTACTTC.

V and J are TRBV28 and TRBJ2-7; possible D gene TRBD2, 5 bases. Trimming took off 5 bases at V and 1 base at J, with 15 bases between the two ends. Germline V lookup: CDR1 MDHEN, CDR2 SYDVKM. The length of the CDR3 is 15 residues. The CDR3 reads CASSGSEEGSYEQYF. Here the CDR3 DNA reads TGTGCCAGCAGTGGGAGCGAAGAAGGGTCCTACGAGCAGTACTTC. Variable domain in full (rest from reference TRBV28 and TRBJ2-7): DVKVTQSSRYLVKRTGEKVFLECVQDMDHENMFWYRQDPGLGLRLIYFSYDVKMKEKGDIPEGYSVSREKKERFSLILESASTNQTSMYLCASSGSEEGSYEQYFGPGTRLTVT.

This clone was counted a few times. The CDR3 loop reads CASSPPRGSGANVLTF. The DNA for the CDR3 is TGTGCCAGCAGTCCCCCCAGGGGCTCGGGGGCCAACGTCCTGACTTTC. The chain is built from TRBV28 and TRBJ2-6, with D perhaps matching TRBD1 (6 bases). V lost 5 bases to trimming and J lost 4 bases, with 15 bases between them. Per germline, CDR1 MDHEN and CDR2 SYDVKM. The CDR3 covers 16 residues.

This clone was seen only once. The chain is built from TRBV9 and TRBJ2-7; a possible D gene is TRBD2 (5 bases). CDR1 and CDR2 (germline): SGDLS, YYNGEE. The CDR3 consists of 15 residues. The V and J ends lost 4 bases and 3 bases respectively, with 17 bases between them. The CDR3 here is CASSPTPGKLYEQYF. As DNA, the CDR3 is TGTGCCAGCAGCCCGACACCCGGGAAGCTCTACGAGCAGTACTTC. The full variable domain, rest sourced from reference TRBV9 and TRBJ2-7, is DSGVTQTPKHLITATGQRVTLRCSPRSGDLSVYWYQQSLDQGLQFLIQYYNGEERAKGNILERFSAQQFPDLHSELNLSSLELGDSALYFCASSPTPGKLYEQYFGPGTRLTVT.

This chain links TRBV30 with TRBJ2-2, with D possibly TRBD1 on 5 matching bases. Germline V gene sequence: CDR1 GTSNPN, CDR2 SVGIG (reference sequence). Trimming shortened V by 4 bases and J by 1 base, and 7 bases separated the two germline ends. This CDR3 has 13 amino acids. The CDR3: CAWTDRNTGELFF. CDR3 bases: TGTGCCTGGACTGACAGGAACACCGGGGAGCTGTTTTTT.

The chain carries TRBV7-3 and TRBJ1-1; D unclear. Germline V lookup: CDR1 SGHTA, CDR2 FQGTGA. CDR3 size: 13 residues. V shed 5 bases and J shed 1 base, with 8 bases lying between them. The DNA for the CDR3 is TGTGCCAGCAGCGAAGCCTCGAACACTGAAGCTTTCTTT. Amino acids: CASSEASNTEAFF.

Worth noting for this clone: The junction differs from germline at one of its ends, possibly a read error. This chain connects TRBV7-8 to TRBJ2-1, with D uncertain. Germline CDR1 SGHVS, CDR2 FQNEAQ. This CDR3 region has 13 residues. The CDR3: CASSVAPVSEQFF. The DNA for the CDR3 is TGTGCCAGCAGCGTAGCCCCCGTGTCTGAGCAGTTCTTC. Variable domain in full (rest from reference TRBV7-8 and TRBJ2-1): GAGVSQSPRYKVAKRGQDVALRCDPISGHVSLFWYQQALGQGPEFLTYFQNEAQLDKSGLPSDRFFAERPEGSVSTLKIQRTQQEDSAVYLCASSVAPVSEQFFGPGTRLTVL.

The chain employs TRBV19 and TRBJ1-2; a possible D gene is TRBD1 (5 bases). The CDR3 loop spans 14 amino acids. Trimming took 4 bases from V and 2 from J, leaving 11 bases between them. Germline V gene sequence: CDR1 LNHDA, CDR2 SQIVND (reference sequence). The CDR3 is CASSTRTPNYGYTF. The DNA of the CDR3 is TGTGCCAGTAGTACAAGGACACCAAACTATGGCTACACCTTC.

The chain has TRBV28 and TRBJ1-5; 9 nucleotides align to TRBD1. CDR1 is MDHEN and CDR2 is SYDVKM in the germline V gene. The ends lost 6 bases at V and 7 bases at J; junction bases unmatched: 10. CDR3 length: 15 amino acids. The CDR3 sequence is CASRPGTGNLQPQHF. DNA of the CDR3: TGTGCCAGCAGACCCGGGACAGGGAATTTACAGCCCCAGCATTTT.

This chain joins TRBV27 and TRBJ2-4; D is possibly TRBD1 (6 bases). Germline lookup yields CDR1 MNHEY and CDR2 SMNVEV (reference sequence). The V end was cut by 6 bases, the J end by 7 bases, with 16 bases between. There are 14 residues in the CDR3. Written as DNA, the CDR3 is TGTGCCAGCAGACTATACAGGGACGTGAACATTCAGTACTTC. This encodes CASRLYRDVNIQYF.

The chain combines TRBV6-1 with TRBJ1-5; D unclear. Trimming cost V 2 bases and J 0 bases, with 8 bases left between them. Looked up from germline, CDR1 is MNHNS and CDR2 is SASEGT. The CDR3 totals 15 residues. The CDR3 region is CASSERENSNQPQHF. CDR3 bases: TGTGCCAGCAGTGAAAGGGAGAATAGCAATCAGCCCCAGCATTTT.

This clone appeared once. The chain is built from TRBV18 and TRBJ2-2; D is unclear. V lost 2 bases and J lost 0, with 10 bases in between. Germline loops: CDR1 KGHSH, CDR2 LQKENI. This CDR3 spans 16 amino acids. Written as DNA, the CDR3 is TGTGCCAGCTCACCAAGAGGCGGTACGAACACCGGGGAGCTGTTTTTT. Protein product: CASSPRGGTNTGELFF.

In regard to this clone: Mismatch with germline at one junction end may stem from a read error. The CDR3 nucleotides read TGTTCCAGCAGCTTAGCCAGTCTTAATGAAAAACTGTTTTTT. It specifies CSSSLASLNEKLFF. This rearrangement joins TRBV7-9 to TRBJ1-4; D remains ambiguous. CDR1 is SEHNR and CDR2 is FQNEAQ in the germline V gene (reference sequence). The CDR3 runs to 14 residues.

On this clone itself: The junction departs from germline at one end; a sequencing error may be responsible. The V gene is TRBV10-3, the J gene TRBJ2-7; 13 bases are a match to TRBD2. Germline values: CDR1 ENHRY, CDR2 SYGVKD. The CDR3 contains 15 residues. The CDR3 loop is CAISEPGLAGYEQSF. CDR3 DNA: TGTGCCATCAGTGAACCGGGACTAGCGGGATACGAGCAGTCCTTC.

This chain uses TRBV14 with TRBJ2-1; tentative D call: TRBD2 (6 bases). Germline CDR1 reads SGHDN; CDR2 reads FVKESK. CDR3 length equals 15 residues. Trimming removed 1 base at V and 3 bases at J, with 10 bases between. The CDR3 region is CASSQGTTYYNEQFF. The CDR3 region has the DNA TGTGCCAGCAGCCAAGGGACTACCTACTACAATGAGCAGTTCTTC.

This rearrangement joins TRBV5-1 to TRBJ2-5; 11 bases map to TRBD1. This CDR3 comprises 15 residues. Germline CDR1 SGHRS, CDR2 YFSETQ. V shed 4 bases and J 5 bases; nucleotides not matched to a gene: 7. CDR3: CASSPRDRGSETQYF. CDR3 DNA sequence: TGCGCCAGCAGCCCCCGGGACAGGGGGTCTGAGACCCAGTACTTC.

The chain is built from TRBV5-1 and TRBJ2-1, with D perhaps TRBD2 (5 bases). This CDR3 is 15 amino acids long. V lost 0 bases and J lost 1, with 8 bases in between. Germline values: CDR1 SGHRS, CDR2 YFSETQ. This CDR3 is CASSLGLASYNEQFF. The CDR3, as DNA: TGCGCCAGCAGCTTGGGTCTAGCTTCCTACAATGAGCAGTTCTTC.

The chain uses TRBV27 and TRBJ1-2; 9 nucleotides agree with TRBD1. V shed 6 bases and J 3 bases; nucleotides not matched to a gene: 2. The CDR3 contains 13 residues. Germline CDR1 MNHEY, CDR2 SMNVEV (reference sequence). CDR3 nucleotide sequence: TGTGCCAGCAGACAGGGGGCCCACTATGGCTACACCTTC. It yields the protein CASRQGAHYGYTF.